This TCR beta chain stems from a study of graft-versus-host responses after intestinal transplantation. The CDR3 totals 15 residues. Germline V lookup: CDR1 LNHDA, CDR2 SQIVND (reference sequence). After removal of 10 bases from V and 0 bases from J, the junction contained 8 bases not matched to a gene. The method was immunoSEQ multiplex PCR; TCRdb's version includes in-frame clones alone and lacks a portion of them. The data contain about 21,000 clones, 40% to 55% of them singletons. This chain joins TRBV19 and TRBJ1-1; 10 bases fit TRBD1. This sequence was found in a human patient who received an intestinal transplant. The source was alloreactive CD4+ T cells from a mixed lymphocyte reaction culture, collected before intestinal transplant. Subset meaning: CFSE-low proliferating T cells sorted from roughly 6-day pre-transplant mixed lymphocyte reaction (GvH or HvG direction). The CDR3 here is CATGDRGTVNTEAFF. The CDR3 DNA reads as TGTGCCACTGGGGACAGGGGAACAGTGAACACTGAAGCTTTCTTT.